This is a list of T cell receptor beta chains from one sample in a study of identical twins. TCRdb recomputed calls from the 5' RACE reads with MiXCR, one row per CDR3 protein. The table includes around 250,000 distinct CDR3 sequences, over 9.5% detected once. This sample also belongs to another study, concerning yellow fever vaccine responses in identical twins.

The sample comprised memory (CD45RO+) T cells sorted from blood. The source of these receptors is a woman aged 18-30 years in good health. CDR3s include the opening cysteine and the closing phenylalanine or tryptophan. The D gene is left open where the match is weak. Size is omitted from some rows. Given values are once, few, many or a class for expanded clones.

J: TRBJ1-3
size: few
D: -
length: 13
V: TRBV2
CDR3: CASNQDSGNTIYF
DNA: TGTGCCAGCAATCAGGACTCTGGAAACACCATATATTTT

J: TRBJ2-1
size: -
D: TRBD2
length: 16
V: TRBV7-2
CDR3: CASSSRLAGGYNEQFF
DNA: TGTGCCAGCAGCTCAAGACTAGCGGGGGGTTACAATGAGCAGTTCTTC

J: TRBJ2-2
size: -
D: TRBD1
length: 15
V: TRBV6-1
CDR3: CACRDSTASTGELFF
DNA: TGTGCCTGCAGGGACAGTACCGCCTCCACCGGGGAGCTGTTTTTT

J: TRBJ2-3
size: many
D: -
length: 15
V: TRBV28
CDR3: CASSLLGKNTDTQYF
DNA: TGTGCCAGCAGTTTGTTAGGGAAAAACACAGATACGCAGTATTTT

J: TRBJ1-5
size: few
D: -
length: 11
V: TRBV20-1
CDR3: CSASLQGNQHF
DNA: TGCAGTGCTAGCCTACAGGGTAACCAGCATTTT

J: TRBJ2-7
size: few
D: -
length: 14
V: TRBV20-1
CDR3: CSARGGTSRWEQYF
DNA: TGCAGTGCTAGAGGGGGGACTTCCCGTTGGGAGCAGTACTTC

J: TRBJ2-5
size: few
D: -
length: 15
V: TRBV3-1
CDR3: CASSQGGGLGETQYF
DNA: TGTGCCAGCAGCCAGGGGGGGGGCCTCGGGGAGACCCAGTACTTC

J: TRBJ1-4
size: many
D: -
length: 13
V: TRBV9
CDR3: CASSPGPNEKLFF
DNA: TGTGCCAGCAGCCCGGGTCCAAATGAAAAACTGTTTTTT

J: TRBJ1-1
size: -
D: -
length: 16
V: TRBV14
CDR3: CASSQTEGQMNTEAFF
DNA: TGTGCCAGCAGCCAAACAGAAGGACAGATGAACACTGAAGCTTTCTTT

J: TRBJ2-2
size: -
D: TRBD2
length: 16
V: TRBV2
CDR3: CASSETVPGGTGELFF
DNA: TGTGCCAGCAGTGAAACGGTGCCGGGGGGCACCGGGGAGCTGTTTTTT

J: TRBJ2-2
size: many
D: -
length: 15
V: TRBV4-2
CDR3: CASSLAEENTGELFF
DNA: TGTGCCAGCAGCCTCGCGGAGGAGAACACCGGGGAGCTGTTTTTT

J: TRBJ2-5
size: -
D: TRBD1
length: 14
V: TRBV5-1
CDR3: CASSPRTGQETQYF
DNA: TGCGCCAGCAGCCCTAGGACAGGACAAGAGACCCAGTACTTC

J: TRBJ2-1
size: few
D: -
length: 14
V: TRBV7-2
CDR3: CASSLYRVYNEQFF
DNA: TGTGCCAGCAGCTTGTACAGGGTCTACAATGAGCAGTTCTTC

J: TRBJ2-2
size: -
D: -
length: 14
V: TRBV20-1
CDR3: CSARYDGNTGELFF
DNA: TGCAGTGCTAGATACGACGGGAACACCGGGGAGCTGTTTTTT

J: TRBJ2-2
size: -
D: -
length: 13
V: TRBV10-1
CDR3: CASSSRNTGELFF
DNA: TGCGCCAGCAGTTCAAGGAACACCGGGGAGCTGTTTTTT

J: TRBJ2-5
size: -
D: TRBD2
length: 16
V: TRBV11-2
CDR3: CASSPASGSAGETQYF
DNA: TGTGCCAGCAGCCCAGCTAGCGGGAGCGCAGGAGAGACCCAGTACTTC

J: TRBJ2-1
size: few
D: -
length: 13
V: TRBV2
CDR3: CASSIGTANEQFF
DNA: TGTGCCAGCAGTATTGGGACGGCGAATGAGCAGTTCTTC

J: TRBJ2-1
size: few
D: TRBD2
length: 17
V: TRBV14
CDR3: CASSQIRGGRTNNEQFF
DNA: TGTGCCAGCAGCCAAATCCGCGGCGGGAGGACAAACAATGAGCAGTTCTTC

J: TRBJ2-1
size: -
D: TRBD1
length: 14
V: TRBV5-6
CDR3: CASSWGQLRDEQFF
DNA: TGTGCCAGCAGCTGGGGACAGCTTCGGGATGAGCAGTTCTTC

J: TRBJ2-2
size: -
D: TRBD1
length: 14
V: TRBV27
CDR3: CASCRDRATGELFF
DNA: TGTGCCAGTTGCCGGGACAGGGCCACCGGGGAGCTGTTTTTT

J: TRBJ2-1
size: -
D: -
length: 16
V: TRBV7-2
CDR3: CASSLGVGLRVDEQFF
DNA: TGTGCCAGCAGCTTAGGAGTAGGGCTGAGGGTTGATGAGCAGTTCTTC

J: TRBJ2-1
size: -
D: TRBD2
length: 19
V: TRBV28
CDR3: CASSLLAGGQGSSYNEQFF
DNA: TGTGCCAGCAGTTTACTAGCGGGAGGACAAGGTAGCTCCTACAATGAGCAGTTCTTC

J: TRBJ2-2
size: many
D: -
length: 13
V: TRBV9
CDR3: CASSVGLTGELFF
DNA: TGTGCCAGCAGCGTAGGGTTAACCGGGGAGCTGTTTTTT

J: TRBJ2-7
size: -
D: TRBD2
length: 14
V: TRBV19
CDR3: CASSIEREHYEQYF
DNA: TGTGCCAGTAGTATAGAGCGGGAGCACTACGAGCAGTACTTC

J: TRBJ2-5
size: few
D: -
length: 14
V: TRBV5-1
CDR3: CASSLELGAETQYF
DNA: TGCGCCAGCAGCTTGGAGTTAGGGGCAGAGACCCAGTACTTC

J: TRBJ1-4
size: -
D: -
length: 15
V: TRBV25-1
CDR3: CASSEVLGDNEKLFF
DNA: TGTGCCAGCAGTGAGGTCCTGGGGGATAATGAAAAACTGTTTTTT

J: TRBJ2-6
size: -
D: -
length: 17
V: TRBV20-1
CDR3: CSAKTGQYNSGANVLTF
DNA: TGCAGTGCTAAGACTGGGCAGTATAACTCTGGGGCCAACGTCCTGACTTTC

J: TRBJ2-5
size: -
D: -
length: 16
V: TRBV28
CDR3: CASSLKSAGAQETQYF
DNA: TGTGCCAGCAGTTTGAAGAGCGCCGGGGCACAAGAGACCCAGTACTTC

J: TRBJ1-4
size: -
D: -
length: 11
V: TRBV30
CDR3: CAWSINEKLFF
DNA: TGTGCCTGGAGTATAAATGAAAAACTGTTTTTT

J: TRBJ2-5
size: few
D: -
length: 10
V: TRBV6-2/TRBV6-3
CDR3: CASRPEAQYF
DNA: TGTGCCAGCAGACCGGAGGCCCAGTACTTC

J: TRBJ2-1
size: -
D: -
length: 15
V: TRBV2
CDR3: CASSGREGAYNEQFF
DNA: TGTGCCAGCAGTGGTCGCGAAGGGGCCTACAATGAGCAGTTCTTC

J: TRBJ2-2
size: few
D: -
length: 14
V: TRBV6-2/TRBV6-3
CDR3: CASSITLVTGELFF
DNA: TGTGCCAGCAGCATAACCCTAGTGACCGGGGAGCTGTTTTTT

J: TRBJ2-3
size: few
D: -
length: 15
V: TRBV28
CDR3: CASSRRQSNTDTQYF
DNA: TGTGCCAGCAGCCGGCGGCAGTCTAACACAGATACGCAGTATTTT

J: TRBJ2-1
size: few
D: -
length: 16
V: TRBV3-1
CDR3: CASSQDRSGIDNEQFF
DNA: TGTGCCAGCAGCCAAGATCGGTCAGGGATTGACAATGAGCAGTTCTTC

J: TRBJ2-7
size: few
D: TRBD2
length: 15
V: TRBV7-9
CDR3: CASSLDLAGPYEQYF
DNA: TGTGCCAGCAGCTTAGACCTAGCGGGACCCTACGAGCAGTACTTC

J: TRBJ1-3
size: many
D: -
length: 14
V: TRBV12-3/TRBV12-4
CDR3: CASTLLGAGNTIYF
DNA: TGTGCCAGCACCCTACTTGGGGCTGGAAACACCATATATTTT

J: TRBJ2-5
size: few
D: -
length: 11
V: TRBV7-2
CDR3: CASRRKETQYF
DNA: TGTGCCAGCCGCCGTAAAGAGACCCAGTACTTC

J: TRBJ2-1
size: -
D: TRBD2
length: 15
V: TRBV7-2
CDR3: CASSLERGGYNEQFF
DNA: TGTGCCAGCAGCTTAGAGCGGGGGGGCTACAATGAGCAGTTCTTC

J: TRBJ2-1
size: medium-sized
D: -
length: 9
V: TRBV10-3
CDR3: CAIGDEQFF
DNA: TGTGCCATCGGAGATGAGCAGTTCTTC

J: TRBJ2-1
size: -
D: -
length: 13
V: TRBV27
CDR3: CASRTRAAGVQFF
DNA: TGTGCCAGCCGGACAAGGGCGGCAGGGGTGCAGTTCTTC

J: TRBJ2-3
size: few
D: -
length: 15
V: TRBV29-1
CDR3: CSVVFSAASTDTQYF
DNA: TGCAGCGTTGTTTTCTCAGCAGCTAGCACAGATACGCAGTATTTT